Below, 4 T cell receptor beta chains from the same sample are listed, as sequenced in a study of cytomegalovirus exposure and HLA in healthy donors. With 60 Vbeta and 13 Jbeta primers, the PCR was carried out. The table came from immunoSEQ multiplex PCR; TCRdb's copy has only in-frame clones and leaves some out. This table has some 80,000 clones, around a tenth appearing once. Sequences were obtained from PBMCs. The source of these receptors is a man in his 60s in good health and CMV-seropositive.

V usage is TRBV28 and J usage is TRBJ2-1; 9 nucleotides agree with TRBD1. J gave up 7 bases and V 7 bases, and 8 bases lay outside the gene matches. The CDR3 covers 14 residues. Germline CDR1 MDHEN, CDR2 SYDVKM. CDR3 DNA: TGTGCCAGCAACCGGGACAGGGCAGCTAATGAGCAGTTCTTC. Translating gives CASNRDRAANEQFF.

This clone was recorded at least ten times. J is TRBJ2-3 and V is TRBV7-9; TRBD2 is a possible D gene (6 bases). Deletions cut 6 bases from V and 5 bases from J, with 18 bases between. Germline V CDR1 and CDR2: SEHNR, FQNEAQ (reference sequence). This CDR3 contains 15 residues. The CDR3 sequence: CASRAGLGGGDTQYF. The DNA of the CDR3 is TGTGCCAGCAGGGCGGGCCTCGGGGGAGGAGATACGCAGTATTTT.

This clone was observed a handful of times. The V gene is TRBV5-4, the J gene TRBJ2-7; D perhaps matches TRBD1 (6 bases). V lost 4 bases to trimming and J lost 5 bases, with 16 bases between them. The CDR3 sequence is 14 residues long. Germline CDR1 reads SGHNT; CDR2 reads YYREEE (reference sequence). The CDR3 DNA is TGTGCCAGCAGCCAGCCGGGACATCTAAACGAGCAGTACTTC. As protein: CASSQPGHLNEQYF.

This clone was counted only a few times. This rearrangement joins TRBV10-3 to TRBJ2-5; tentatively, D is TRBD1 (7 bases). V shed 6 bases and J shed 5 bases, with 13 bases lying between them. The germline V gene has CDR1 ENHRY and CDR2 SYGVKD. The CDR3 sequence is 13 residues long. CDR3 bases: TGTGCCATCAGGGCAGGGGGGCCGGAGACCCAGTACTTC. Protein sequence: CAIRAGGPETQYF.